Listed here are 15 T cell receptor beta chains from one sample, sequenced in a study of T cells after posttransplantation cyclophosphamide. Only in-frame clones appear in the TCRdb table, and some are missing; sequencing was by immunoSEQ multiplex PCR. The data list 40,000 to 55,000 clones, none observed once; around 2.2% falls to the top ten. Sequencing input: PBMCs. The receptors stem from a man aged 40-49 years in good health, CMV-negative, and a related stem cell transplant donor.

This clone was seen many times. The CDR3 protein is CASSEIMGDREAFF. CDR3 DNA sequence: TGTGCCAGCAGTGAAATCATGGGGGACAGGGAAGCTTTCTTT. This sequence joins TRBV6-1 and TRBJ1-1; 8 positions match TRBD1. Per the germline V gene, CDR1 is MNHNS and CDR2 is SASEGT. CDR3 length: 14 residues. After removal of 2 bases from V and 8 bases from J, the junction contained 7 bases not matched to a gene.

This clone was seen ten or more times. The chain has TRBV2 and TRBJ2-3; 8 nucleotides agree with TRBD1. The trim removed 3 bases at V and 6 bases at J, leaving 8 bases unmatched. This CDR3 region has 15 residues. Germline V CDR1 and CDR2: SNHLY, FYNNEI. CDR3 loop: CASSDRGQKGDTQYF. In DNA, the CDR3 is TGTGCCAGCAGTGACAGGGGGCAAAAAGGGGATACGCAGTATTTT.

This clone was observed many times. The J gene is TRBJ2-2, the V gene TRBV10-1, with D tentatively TRBD1 (6 bases). Germline CDR1 WNHNN, CDR2 SYGVQD (reference sequence). The CDR3 contains 14 residues. The V end was cut by 7 bases, the J end by 3 bases, with 12 bases between. The CDR3 region is CASTGGIYTGELFF. CDR3 in DNA: TGCGCCAGCACTGGGGGCATATACACCGGGGAGCTGTTTTTT.

This clone has at least ten counts. The chain has TRBV28 and TRBJ1-3; 7 bases fit TRBD1. CDR1 is MDHEN, CDR2 SYDVKM, per germline. Trimming took 5 bases from V and 2 from J; bases not matched to a gene: 9. The CDR3 extends over 16 amino acids. The CDR3 DNA reads TGTGCCAGCAGTGCCGGGACAGAATCTCCTGGAAACACCATATATTTT. This gives the protein CASSAGTESPGNTIYF.

This clone was observed at least ten times. The J gene is TRBJ1-1, the V gene TRBV6-5; TRBD1 is a possible D gene (6 bases). Germline values: CDR1 MNHEY, CDR2 SVGAGI. The CDR3 has 16 residues. The V gene lost 0 bases and the J gene lost 1 base, with 12 bases spanning the gap. In DNA, the CDR3 is TGTGCCAGCAGTTACTCGAATAACAGGGCGAACACTGAAGCTTTCTTT. Translating gives CASSYSNNRANTEAFF.

This clone has at least ten counts. V and J are TRBV6-6 and TRBJ1-5; TRBD1 aligns across 9 bases. CDR3 length equals 14 residues. The junction had 7 bases not matched to a gene; V was cut back by 5 bases and J by 8 bases. Germline CDR1 and CDR2: MNHNY and SVGAGI (reference sequence). CDR3 DNA sequence: TGTGCCAGCAGTAGACAGGGGGGGATTGAGCCCCAGCATTTT. Its translation is CASSRQGGIEPQHF.

Ten or more counts support this clone. V gene TRBV18 combines with J gene TRBJ1-3; TRBD1 might be the D (5 bases). V was trimmed by 3 bases and J by 2 bases, leaving 14 bases between them. CDR1 is KGHSH, CDR2 LQKENI, per germline. This CDR3 is built from 16 residues. The CDR3 DNA is TGTGCCAGCTCACCCTCGGAGGGGAGAGCTGGAAACACCATATATTTT. This codes for CASSPSEGRAGNTIYF.

This clone was recorded at least ten times. V gene TRBV9 combines with J gene TRBJ2-5, with 16 bases fitting TRBD2. V trimming: 4 bases; J trimming: 5 bases; junction bases outside the gene matches: 5. Germline V CDR1 and CDR2: SGDLS, YYNGEE. The CDR3 runs to 16 residues. This CDR3 reads CASSYGTSGREETQYF. The CDR3 nucleotides are TGTGCCAGCAGCTACGGGACTAGCGGGAGGGAGGAGACCCAGTACTTC.

This clone was found many times. The chain has TRBV18 and TRBJ1-2; a weak D match, TRBD1 (6 bases). V gave up 8 bases and J gave up 8 bases, with 12 bases separating them. Looked up from germline, CDR1 is KGHSH and CDR2 is LQKENI. The CDR3 runs 11 residues. This CDR3 is CASGTGRGYTF. The CDR3 nucleotides are TGTGCCAGCGGCACAGGGCGCGGCTACACCTTC. The variable domain in full, completed from reference TRBV18 and TRBJ1-2, reads NAGVMQNPRHLVRRRGQEARLRCSPMKGHSHVYWYRQLPEEGLKFMVYLQKENIIDESGMPKERFSAEFPKEGPSILRIQQVVRGDSAAYFCASGTGRGYTFGSGTRLTVV.

This clone was recorded many times. V and J are TRBV7-9 and TRBJ2-6; D uncertain. V was clipped by 3 bases and J by 4 bases, with 7 bases between them. The CDR3 consists of 14 residues. Germline V gene lookup returns CDR1 SEHNR and CDR2 FQNEAQ (reference sequence). The CDR3, as DNA: TGTGCCAGCAGCTTCTACAGCGGGGCCAACGTCCTGACTTTC. It is translated as CASSFYSGANVLTF.

This clone was recorded many times. J is TRBJ2-3 and V is TRBV27; no clear D. The V end was cut by 6 bases, the J end by 5 bases, with 9 bases between. The CDR3 runs 12 residues. CDR1 and CDR2 from the germline V gene are MNHEY and SMNVEV (reference sequence). The CDR3 spells CASRPRGDTQYF. CDR3 sequence (DNA): TGTGCCAGCAGACCCAGAGGAGATACGCAGTATTTT.

This clone was counted ten times or more. The rearrangement links TRBV27 to TRBJ1-1, with D unresolved. The CDR3 is 14 amino acids. V was cut by 7 bases and J by 0 bases, with 12 bases left in between. Germline CDR1 and CDR2: MNHEY and SMNVEV (reference sequence). The CDR3 loop is CASKLAGMNTEAFF. The CDR3 coding sequence is TGTGCCAGCAAACTGGCAGGAATGAACACTGAAGCTTTCTTT.

In this sample, this clone turned up many times. This chain uses TRBV19 with TRBJ1-1; D is perhaps TRBD1 (5 bases). Trimming took 3 bases from V and 3 from J, leaving 17 bases between them. This CDR3 has 16 residues. Germline assignment: CDR1 LNHDA and CDR2 SQIVND (reference sequence). DNA of the CDR3: TGTGCCAGTAGTATGAATGGGGTAGGGGCGGACACTGAAGCTTTCTTT. This translates into CASSMNGVGADTEAFF.

This clone has ten or more counts. The chain is built from TRBV13 and TRBJ2-1; weak D call: TRBD2 (6 bases). Germline V gene data show CDR1 as PRHDT and CDR2 as FYEKMQ (reference sequence). The CDR3 length is 17 residues. V lost 7 bases to trimming and J lost 3 bases, with 22 bases between them. CDR3 sequence reads: CASTPFGDGSIYNEQFF. CDR3 nucleotides: TGTGCCAGCACGCCCTTTGGCGACGGGAGTATCTACAATGAGCAGTTCTTC.

In this sample, this clone turned up many times. The V and J genes are TRBV6-6 and TRBJ1-5, with D possibly being TRBD1 (5 bases). Trimming cost V 7 bases and J 2 bases, with 18 bases left between them. The CDR3 is 16 residues long. Per germline, CDR1 MNHNY and CDR2 SVGAGI (reference sequence). This CDR3 reads CASTPRGGNGNQPQHF. The CDR3 nucleotides read TGTGCCAGCACCCCCCGGGGGGGTAATGGCAATCAGCCCCAGCATTTT.